These T cell receptor beta chains were read from a single sample in a study of cytomegalovirus exposure and HLA in healthy donors. The table came from immunoSEQ multiplex PCR; TCRdb's copy has only in-frame clones and leaves some out. The sample consists of roughly 330,000 clones, roughly 90% of them appearing once. Sequencing input: PBMCs. The receptor source for this set is a woman in her 30s in good health and CMV-seropositive. CDR3s include the opening cysteine and the closing phenylalanine or tryptophan. D genes are given only for firm matches. Rows give clone size only sometimes, using once, few, many, or a class for an expanded clone.

cdr3_length d_call j_call v_call clone_size cdr3_aa cdr3_nt
18 TRBD1 TRBJ2-1 TRBV13 . CASSLGLGRDRGIGEQFF TGTGCCAGCAGCTTAGGCCTCGGGCGGGACAGGGGCATCGGTGAGCAGTTCTTC
13 TRBD1 TRBJ1-2 TRBV28 few CASRKQGANGYTF TGTGCCAGCAGGAAACAGGGGGCTAATGGCTACACCTTC
12 . TRBJ2-7 TRBV7-2 once CASSLPTYEQYF TGTGCCAGCAGCTTACCTACCTACGAGCAGTACTTC
14 . TRBJ1-1 TRBV29-1 . CSVVFRVGGTEAFF TGCAGCGTTGTGTTCAGGGTAGGTGGCACTGAAGCTTTCTTT
14 . TRBJ1-1 TRBV5-1 . CASSLLTDNTEAFF TGCGCCAGCAGCTTGCTGACAGACAACACTGAAGCTTTCTTT
14 TRBD1 TRBJ2-7 TRBV28 . CASSLTGGHYEQYF TGTGCCAGCAGTTTAACAGGGGGCCATTACGAGCAGTACTTC
19 . TRBJ2-1 TRBV27 . CASSLSTSGTKGFYNEQFF TGTGCCAGCAGTTTATCGACCTCAGGTACCAAAGGGTTTTACAATGAGCAGTTCTTC
13 . TRBJ1-5 TRBV2 . CATRAYQDQPQHF TGTGCCACGCGGGCCTACCAAGATCAGCCCCAGCATTTT
15 . TRBJ2-3 TRBV7-2 . CASSLAQGFADTQYF TGTGCCAGCAGCTTAGCTCAGGGTTTCGCAGATACGCAGTATTTT
15 TRBD1 TRBJ2-2 TRBV4-2 . CASSQADRGAGELFF TGTGCCAGCAGCCAGGCGGACAGGGGAGCCGGGGAGCTGTTTTTT